The clone carrying this T cell receptor (beta chain) was seen a handful of times. This sample was included in a study of blood T cell repertoires in COVID-19. Study in general: From the United States, Italy and Spain came samples of acute and convalescent COVID-19. T cells, B-cell-depleted T cells, or PBMCs provided the cDNA or gDNA that served as material.

The CDR3 runs 17 residues. Germline loops: CDR1 SEHNR, CDR2 FQNEAQ (reference sequence). J was trimmed by 3 bases and V by 1 base; bases with no gene match: 10. Original processing methods: How many nucleated cells were present was estimated from reference gene primer amplification. The table came from immunoSEQ multiplex PCR; TCRdb's copy has only in-frame clones and leaves some out. For V, J and clone size, that table is used; D and trimming come from the DNA. This sample yields about 300,000 clones, of which about 83% are seen a single time; approximately 1.2% belongs to the top ten. The V gene is TRBV7-9, the J gene TRBJ2-7; TRBD2 matches 9 bases. The sequenced material came from peripheral blood. The sequence was collected from a woman aged 50 to 60 with acute or convalescent COVID-19. CDR3 in DNA: TGTGCCAGCAGCTTAGTGAGCGGGGGGCCATACTTCTACGAGCAGTACTTC. As protein: CASSLVSGGPYFYEQYF.